This TCR beta chain was documented in a study of blood T cell repertoires in COVID-19. For the study at large: Italy, Spain and the United States were the sources of the convalescent and acute COVID-19 samples. T cells, B-cell-depleted T cells, or PBMCs provided the cDNA or gDNA that served as material.

The V and J ends lost 4 bases and 4 bases respectively, with 10 bases between them. CDR3 size: 13 residues. Clones were sequenced by immunoSEQ multiplex PCR, and TCRdb holds only the in-frame ones, with some missing. The data show about 160,000 clones, approximately 87% seen once. V and J are TRBV12-3 or TRBV12-4 and TRBJ1-2; possibly TRBD1 for D (6 bases). Sequences were obtained from peripheral blood. The sequence was obtained from a woman between 65 and 79 years old with acute or convalescent COVID-19. CDR3: CASSSGTIYGYTF. In nucleotides, the CDR3 is TGTGCCAGCAGTTCCGGGACAATCTATGGCTACACCTTC.